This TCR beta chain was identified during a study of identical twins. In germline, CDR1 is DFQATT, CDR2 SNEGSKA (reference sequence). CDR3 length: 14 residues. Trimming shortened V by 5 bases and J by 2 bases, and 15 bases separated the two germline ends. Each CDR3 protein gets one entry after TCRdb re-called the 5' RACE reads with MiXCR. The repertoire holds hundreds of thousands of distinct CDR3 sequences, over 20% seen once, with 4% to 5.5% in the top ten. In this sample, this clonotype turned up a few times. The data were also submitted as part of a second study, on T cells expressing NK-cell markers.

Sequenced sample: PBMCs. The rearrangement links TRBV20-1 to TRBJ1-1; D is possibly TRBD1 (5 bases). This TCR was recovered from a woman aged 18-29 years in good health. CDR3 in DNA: TGCAGTGCTCCAATGACGGGGGTAAACACTGAAGCTTTCTTT. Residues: CSAPMTGVNTEAFF.